This T cell receptor beta chain was identified in a study of blood T cell repertoires in COVID-19. About the study: From T cells, B-cell-depleted T cells, or PBMCs came the material, which was cDNA or gDNA.

With 6 bases clipped from V and 2 bases from J, the junction kept 1 base outside the gene matches. This CDR3 has 13 amino acids. Germline CDR1 and CDR2: WSHSY and SAAADI. Study processing details: By means of reference gene primer amplification, nucleated cell counts were estimated. Measured with immunoSEQ multiplex PCR; TCRdb has only the in-frame clones, and not every one. That table furnishes V, J and clone size, whereas the DNA furnished D and trimming. In the table there are some 430,000 clones, 90% of which are singletons. Assignments of participants to cohorts depended upon their own reported clinical history. Donors in Cohort 3 counted as recovered after two negative PCRs, clearance, or symptom resolution.

This rearrangement joins TRBV10-2 to TRBJ1-3; 7 nucleotides match TRBD1. The receptor was isolated from a man aged 18 to 29 who had recovered from COVID-19. The source material was PBMCs or T cells enriched from blood (not recorded which). The CDR3 DNA follows: TGCGCCAGCAGACAGGGGCCTGGAAACACCATATATTTT. Amino acids: CASRQGPGNTIYF.